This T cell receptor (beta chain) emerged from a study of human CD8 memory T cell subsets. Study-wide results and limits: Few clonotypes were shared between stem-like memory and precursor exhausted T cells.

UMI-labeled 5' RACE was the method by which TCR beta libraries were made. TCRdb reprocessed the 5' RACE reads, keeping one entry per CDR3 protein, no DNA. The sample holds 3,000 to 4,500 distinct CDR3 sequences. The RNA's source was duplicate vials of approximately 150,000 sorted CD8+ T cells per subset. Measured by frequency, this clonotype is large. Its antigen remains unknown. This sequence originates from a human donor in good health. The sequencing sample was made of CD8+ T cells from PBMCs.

CDR3 in amino acids: CASSHVRFSRLAGETQYF. This chain uses TRBV14 with TRBJ2-5; TCRdb calls TRBD2, which cannot be checked without DNA. The CDR3 consists of 18 residues. Germline V gives CDR1 SGHDN, CDR2 FVKESK.